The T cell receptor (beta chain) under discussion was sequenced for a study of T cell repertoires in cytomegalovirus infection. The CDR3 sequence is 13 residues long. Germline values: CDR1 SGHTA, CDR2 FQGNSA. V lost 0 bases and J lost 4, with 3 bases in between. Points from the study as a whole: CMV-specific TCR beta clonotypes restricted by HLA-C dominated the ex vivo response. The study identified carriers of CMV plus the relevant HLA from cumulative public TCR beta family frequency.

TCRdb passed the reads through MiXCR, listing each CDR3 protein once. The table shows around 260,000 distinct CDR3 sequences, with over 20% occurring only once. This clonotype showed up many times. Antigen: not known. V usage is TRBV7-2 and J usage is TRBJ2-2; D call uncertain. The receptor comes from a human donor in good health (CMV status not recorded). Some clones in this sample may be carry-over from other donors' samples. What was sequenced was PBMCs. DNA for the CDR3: TGTGCCAGCAGCTTAGCCACCACCGGGGAGCTGTTTTTT. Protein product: CASSLATTGELFF.